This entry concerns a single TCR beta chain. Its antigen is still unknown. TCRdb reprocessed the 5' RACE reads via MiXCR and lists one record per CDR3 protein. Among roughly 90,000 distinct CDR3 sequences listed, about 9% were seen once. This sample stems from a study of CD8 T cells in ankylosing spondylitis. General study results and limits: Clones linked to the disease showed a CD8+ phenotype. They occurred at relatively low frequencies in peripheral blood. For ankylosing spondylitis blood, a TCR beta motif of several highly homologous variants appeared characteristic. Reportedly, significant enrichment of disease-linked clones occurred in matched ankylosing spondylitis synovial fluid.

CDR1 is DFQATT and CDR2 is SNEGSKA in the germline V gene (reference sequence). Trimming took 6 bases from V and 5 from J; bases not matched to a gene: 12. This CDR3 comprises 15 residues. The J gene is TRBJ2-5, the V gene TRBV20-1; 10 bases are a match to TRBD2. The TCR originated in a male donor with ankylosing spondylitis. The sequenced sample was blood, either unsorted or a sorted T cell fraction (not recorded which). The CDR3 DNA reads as TGCAGTGCCAAGGGAGCGGGAGGGCAGGGGGAGACCCAGTACTTC. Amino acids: CSAKGAGGQGETQYF.